This TCR beta chain was documented in a study of regulatory T cells in long-lasting Graves disease. Turning to the study itself: More than 5 years of antithyroid drugs with positive TSH receptor antibodies defined persistent Graves' disease. Study-wide results and caveats: Gene preferences differed: TRBV28, TRBJ1-2, TRBJ2-5 in persistent cases.

CDR3 regions were amplified by Arm-PCR using iRepertoire HTBI primers to build TCR beta libraries. Each CDR3 protein gets one entry after TCRdb re-called the multiplex PCR reads with MiXCR. The sample consists of a few hundred thousand distinct CDR3 sequences, over 20% of them appearing once. V gave up 1 base and J gave up 3 bases; unmatched junction bases: 5. Germline V gene data show CDR1 as LGHDT and CDR2 as YNNKEL (reference sequence). The CDR3 has 17 amino acids. This clonotype was recorded at least ten times. Its cognate antigen is unknown. As for time point: persistent/refractory GD, antithyroid drugs over 5 years with positive TRAb. The authors made the TCR library using RNA they extracted from PBMCs. Patients came from an endocrinology department in Xi'an, China.

The sequences come from peripheral blood mononuclear cells (PBMCs), collected when the disease was refractory, from a patient treated with antithyroid drugs. The J gene is TRBJ2-7, the V gene TRBV3-1, with 14 positions matching TRBD2. The TCR originated in a female donor with Graves disease. CDR3 DNA sequence: TGTGCCAGCAGCCAAGGCGAGGGACTAGCGGGAGACTACGAGCAGTACTTC. It yields the protein CASSQGEGLAGDYEQYF.